Presented here are 28 T cell receptor beta chains from one specimen sequenced in a study of long-term antiretroviral therapy in people with HIV. They ran version v3.0 of the immunoSEQ assay at survey level. Clones were sequenced by immunoSEQ multiplex PCR, and TCRdb holds only the in-frame ones, with some missing. The table has roughly 36,000 clones, 83% seen once. Sequencing used unsorted PBMCs, obtained 0.4 years before starting antiretroviral therapy. Receptors originate from a man younger than 35 with HIV.

The V gene is TRBV9, the J gene TRBJ2-4; the D gene is possibly TRBD2 (5 bases). The length of the CDR3 is 16 residues. Germline CDR1 SGDLS, CDR2 YYNGEE. V lost 0 bases and J 0 bases, leaving 10 bases between the germline ends. DNA of the CDR3: TGTGCCAGCAGCGTAGGTGTCGGGGTAGCCAAAAACATTCAGTACTTC. Translated: CASSVGVGVAKNIQYF. Combining the CDR3 with reference TRBV9 and TRBJ2-4 gives the whole variable domain DSGVTQTPKHLITATGQRVTLRCSPRSGDLSVYWYQQSLDQGLQFLIQYYNGEERAKGNILERFSAQQFPDLHSELNLSSLELGDSALYFCASSVGVGVAKNIQYFGAGTRLSVL.

This clone was found a few times. The CDR3 DNA follows: TGTGCAAGTCGCTTAACCAGTAGGGCGGAGGGTACTAATTCACCCCTCCACTTT. Translating gives CASRLTSRAEGTNSPLHF. This chain uses TRBV12-2 with TRBJ1-6. TRBV12-2 has pseudogene status. CDR3 size: 18 residues.

This clone was recorded only once. An end of the junction differs from the germline gene, which may be a read error. The chain combines TRBV6-5 with TRBJ2-7, with D perhaps matching TRBD2 (6 bases). Germline V gives CDR1 MNHEY, CDR2 SVGAGI. CDR3 length: 14 residues. This chain's CDR3 is CTSSRVSGSYEQYF. DNA of the CDR3: TGTACCAGCAGTCGGGTTAGCGGCTCCTACGAGCAGTACTTC.

The chain recombines TRBV10-1 with TRBJ2-7; the match to TRBD1 covers 7 bases. The CDR3 is 13 amino acids. Per germline, CDR1 WNHNN and CDR2 SYGVQD (reference sequence). Trimming at V came to 9 bases and at J to 3 bases, leaving 8 bases not matched to a gene. The CDR3: CASQGDGLYEQYF. As DNA, the CDR3 is TGCGCCAGTCAGGGGGACGGACTCTACGAGCAGTACTTC.

The chain is built from TRBV5-1 and TRBJ2-7; no firm D call. This CDR3 region has 12 residues. The V end lost 5 bases, the J end lost 3 bases, and 9 bases lay between the germline ends. Looked up from germline, CDR1 is SGHRS and CDR2 is YFSETQ. CDR3 sequence reads: CASRVGNYEQYF. In DNA form, the CDR3 reads TGCGCCAGCAGAGTTGGGAACTACGAGCAGTACTTC.

This chain links TRBV5-1 with TRBJ2-7; 9 bases align to TRBD2. Germline V lookup: CDR1 SGHRS, CDR2 YFSETQ. This CDR3 contains 14 residues. The V gene end was trimmed by 0 bases and the J gene end by 5 bases; junction bases not matched to a gene: 3. This CDR3 is CASSLGTSAHEQYF. In DNA, the CDR3 is TGCGCCAGCAGCTTGGGGACTAGCGCCCACGAGCAGTACTTC.

This sequence joins TRBV2 and TRBJ1-2, with D possibly matching TRBD1 (6 bases). V lost 4 bases and J 4 bases, leaving 13 bases between the germline ends. This CDR3 is 14 amino acids long. The germline V gene encodes CDR1 SNHLY and CDR2 FYNNEI. Written as DNA, the CDR3 is TGTGCCAGCAGTGGTAGGGTAGGGGGCTATGGCTACACCTTC. The encoded protein is CASSGRVGGYGYTF.

The table lists this clone with a count of one. This sequence joins TRBV9 and TRBJ1-5, with D hard to call. This CDR3 spans 16 amino acids. V was shortened by 0 bases and J by 3 bases, with 13 bases between the two germline ends. The germline CDR1 and CDR2 sequences are SGDLS and YYNGEE. CDR3 sequence (DNA): TGTGCCAGCAGCGTAGGAACTCCGGGAAACAATCAGCCCCAGCATTTT. Its protein product is CASSVGTPGNNQPQHF. The full variable domain, rest sourced from reference TRBV9 and TRBJ1-5, is DSGVTQTPKHLITATGQRVTLRCSPRSGDLSVYWYQQSLDQGLQFLIQYYNGEERAKGNILERFSAQQFPDLHSELNLSSLELGDSALYFCASSVGTPGNNQPQHFGDGTRLSIL.

This chain links TRBV5-1 with TRBJ2-1, with 8 bases that match TRBD2. This CDR3 has 14 residues. The germline V gene has CDR1 SGHRS and CDR2 YFSETQ. V lost 7 bases, J lost 12 bases, and 15 bases stayed unmatched. The CDR3 spells CASSVDGGAERQFF. CDR3 coding DNA: TGCGCCAGCTCCGTGGACGGGGGGGCCGAGAGGCAGTTCTTC.

The chain carries TRBV11-2 and TRBJ1-2; no firm D call. Looked up from germline, CDR1 is SGHAT and CDR2 is FQNNGV. V was pared by 2 bases and J by 5 bases, with 12 bases between. There are 14 residues in the CDR3. The CDR3 here is CASSLFTVKYGYTF. CDR3 sequence (DNA): TGTGCCAGCAGCTTATTTACGGTTAAGTATGGCTACACCTTC.

This clone appeared a single time. V is TRBV7-9 and J is TRBJ2-1, with D perhaps TRBD1 or TRBD2 (5 bases each). Deletions cut 6 bases from V and 0 bases from J, with 9 bases between. The CDR3 spans 14 residues. The germline V gene encodes CDR1 SEHNR and CDR2 FQNEAQ (reference sequence). This CDR3 reads CASSWGSSYNEQFF. CDR3 sequence (DNA): TGTGCCAGCAGTTGGGGGTCCTCCTACAATGAGCAGTTCTTC.

Here the CDR3 reads CASSSGTGPGNTIYF. The CDR3 DNA follows: TGTGCCAGCAGCTCTGGGACAGGGCCTGGAAACACCATATATTTT. V is TRBV7-6 and J is TRBJ1-3, with TRBD1 matching over 9 bases. Per the germline V gene, CDR1 is SGHVS and CDR2 is FNYEAQ. This CDR3 has 15 amino acids. Trimming cost V 4 bases and J 2 bases; bases outside gene matches: 3. Supplemented by reference TRBV7-6 and TRBJ1-3, the full variable domain reads GAGVSQSPRYKVTKRGQDVALRCDPISGHVSLYWYRQALGQGPEFLTYFNYEAQQDKSGLPNDRFSAERPEGSISTLTIQRTEQRDSAMYRCASSSGTGPGNTIYFGEGSWLTVV.

The chain recombines TRBV6-1 with TRBJ1-2, with D tentatively TRBD1 (5 bases). This CDR3 has 13 residues. The V end was cut by 7 bases, the J end by 4 bases, with 13 bases between. Germline CDR1 reads MNHNS; CDR2 reads SASEGT. CDR3 nucleotide sequence: TGTGCCAGCACGGCTCAGGGCGGCTATGGCTACACCTTC. It is translated as CASTAQGGYGYTF.

V and J are TRBV30 and TRBJ1-2, with D maybe TRBD1 (6 bases). Germline CDR1 GTSNPN, CDR2 SVGIG (reference sequence). The V end was cut by 8 bases, the J end by 2 bases, with 12 bases between. The CDR3 loop spans 12 amino acids. CDR3 amino acids: CALGGQNYGYTF. DNA for the CDR3: TGTGCCCTCGGCGGACAGAACTATGGCTACACCTTC.

This rearrangement joins TRBV19 to TRBJ2-3; possibly TRBD2 for D (5 bases). Germline V gives CDR1 LNHDA, CDR2 SQIVND (reference sequence). The V end was cut by 5 bases, the J end by 4 bases, with 16 bases between. The CDR3 length is 15 residues. The CDR3, as DNA: TGTGCCAGTAGTCCTCTGGAGGCCCGGGCAGATACGCAGTATTTT. Amino acid sequence: CASSPLEARADTQYF.

The chain couples TRBV7-9 to TRBJ2-5; D is possibly TRBD1 or TRBD2 (5 bases each). CDR1 and CDR2 (germline): SEHNR, FQNEAQ (reference sequence). V lost 11 bases and J 5 bases, leaving 24 bases between the germline ends. The CDR3 contains 15 residues. The CDR3 loop is CAVLPGVVTVETQYF. The CDR3 nucleotides are TGTGCCGTCCTTCCCGGGGTTGTGACAGTGGAGACCCAGTACTTC.

The chain links TRBV7-8 to TRBJ2-7, with 7 nucleotides matching TRBD1. V was clipped by 5 bases and J by 0 bases; unmatched bases: 4. The germline gives CDR1 SGHVS, CDR2 FQNEAQ. CDR3 size: 14 residues. The DNA for the CDR3 is TGTGCCAGCAGCCTACACAGGGGCTCCTACGAGCAGTACTTC. Translation gives CASSLHRGSYEQYF.

V and J are TRBV10-3 and TRBJ2-7; D is unresolved. The germline V gene encodes CDR1 ENHRY and CDR2 SYGVKD. V dropped 4 bases and J dropped 4 bases, with 11 bases sitting between them. The CDR3 runs to 13 residues. The CDR3 loop is CAISVGIGYEQYF. Written as DNA, the CDR3 is TGTGCCATCAGTGTGGGTATAGGGTACGAGCAGTACTTC.

This chain connects TRBV5-5 to TRBJ2-3; D remains ambiguous. Trimming removed 1 base from V and 0 bases from J, with 6 bases in between. CDR1 and CDR2 (germline): SGHKS, YYEKEE (reference sequence). This CDR3 has 14 amino acids. CDR3 protein: CASSLLRSTDTQYF. The CDR3 nucleotides read TGTGCCAGCAGCTTGCTCAGAAGCACAGATACGCAGTATTTT.

This rearrangement joins TRBV28 to TRBJ2-1; no clear D. The CDR3 runs to 17 residues. From germline, CDR1 is MDHEN and CDR2 SYDVKM. The ends were cut back, 0 bases at V and 1 base at J, with 13 bases in the middle. This CDR3 is CASSLWGGVPSYNEQFF. The CDR3 DNA reads as TGTGCCAGCAGTTTATGGGGTGGGGTCCCATCCTACAATGAGCAGTTCTTC.

The chain uses TRBV27 and TRBJ1-4; D is uncertain. CDR1 is MNHEY, CDR2 SMNVEV, per germline (reference sequence). The V and J ends lost 4 bases and 3 bases respectively, with 9 bases between them. This CDR3 comprises 14 residues. The CDR3: CASSYRWANEKLFF. The CDR3 DNA sequence: TGTGCCAGCAGTTATAGGTGGGCTAATGAAAAACTGTTTTTT.

The genes are TRBV30 and TRBJ1-3; a weak D match, TRBD1 (5 bases). The CDR3 spans 15 residues. V was shortened by 3 bases and J by 7 bases, with 19 bases between the two germline ends. Germline lookup yields CDR1 GTSNPN and CDR2 SVGIG (reference sequence). CDR3 residues: CAWRRGGVPRNTIYF. The CDR3 nucleotides are TGTGCCTGGAGGAGGGGCGGGGTCCCTCGGAACACCATATATTTT.

This clone was seen a few times. The chain is built from TRBV30 and TRBJ1-2; perhaps TRBD1 as D (5 bases). Per germline, CDR1 GTSNPN and CDR2 SVGIG (reference sequence). V shed 3 bases and J shed 7 bases, with 18 bases lying between them. The CDR3 covers 14 residues. In DNA, the CDR3 is TGTGCCTGGAGGGGGGTGGGGCTGAATCGTGGCTACACCTTC. Protein: CAWRGVGLNRGYTF.

This chain uses TRBV30 with TRBJ2-3, with TRBD2 identical over 14 bases. The CDR3 runs 14 residues. Germline assignment: CDR1 GTSNPN and CDR2 SVGIG (reference sequence). The CDR3 nucleotides read TGTGGGACTAGCGGGAGGTGGAGCACAGATACGCAGTATTTT. Translating gives CGTSGRWSTDTQYF.

The CDR3 protein is CASSPVESGTSGIHEQYF. CDR3 nucleotide sequence: TGTGCCAGCAGCCCCGTCGAAAGTGGGACTAGCGGGATCCACGAGCAGTACTTC. V gene TRBV4-2 combines with J gene TRBJ2-7, with TRBD2 matching 13 bases. With V trimmed by 4 bases and J by 5 bases, 14 bases remained unmatched. There are 18 residues in the CDR3. The germline V gene has CDR1 LGHNA and CDR2 YNFKEQ.

V is TRBV6-5 and J is TRBJ1-2; 11 bases agree with TRBD1. The CDR3 consists of 14 residues. Germline CDR1 is MNHEY and CDR2 is SVGAGI. V dropped 5 bases and J dropped 6; count of bases not matched to a gene: 5. The CDR3 spells CASSNGQGADGYTF. The CDR3 nucleotides are TGTGCCAGCAGTAACGGACAGGGGGCCGATGGCTACACCTTC.

The V call is TRBV6-5, the J call TRBJ2-4, with D tentatively TRBD2 (5 bases). The CDR3 has 15 residues. Germline-derived CDR1 and CDR2 are MNHEY and SVGAGI. V shed 2 bases and J shed 0 bases, with 8 bases lying between them. CDR3 sequence (DNA): TGTGCCAGCAGTTACATCGGGGTAGCCAAAAACATTCAGTACTTC. Translating it yields CASSYIGVAKNIQYF.

Here the CDR3 reads CASSQGTFGQNTDTQYF. The CDR3 bases are TGCGCCAGCAGCCAGGGGACGTTCGGACAGAACACAGATACGCAGTATTTT. The rearrangement uses TRBV4-3 and TRBJ2-3; a possible D gene is TRBD1 (6 bases). The length of the CDR3 is 17 residues. Looked up from germline, CDR1 is LGHNA and CDR2 is YSLEER. V was cut by 3 bases and J by 2 bases, with 18 bases left in between.